This T cell receptor beta chain was identified in a study of blood T cell repertoires in COVID-19. Study context: The study drew acute and convalescent COVID-19 samples from the United States, Italy and Spain.

The CDR3 covers 16 residues. V shed 5 bases, J shed 1 base, and the junction held 7 bases outside the gene matches. Germline CDR1 reads SGHKS; CDR2 reads YYEKEE (reference sequence). Under the authors' procedure: For nucleated cells, counts were estimated from reference gene primer amplification. The assay was immunoSEQ multiplex PCR, and TCRdb's table has in-frame clones only and misses some. For V, J and clone size, that table is used; D and trimming come from the DNA. The profile covers around 190,000 clones, with more than 70% appearing a single time and 18% taken by the ten largest. Enrolment of Seattle patients took place during active infection, and they were followed longitudinally.

The chain is built from TRBV5-5 and TRBJ2-7, with 12 nucleotides matching TRBD2. What was sequenced was peripheral blood. This sequence originates from a man aged 45 to 65 with COVID-19, enrolled during active disease. In DNA, the CDR3 is TGTGCCAGCAGTAGACTAGCGGGGGCCCAATCCTACGAGCAGTACTTC. Translating it yields CASSRLAGAQSYEQYF.